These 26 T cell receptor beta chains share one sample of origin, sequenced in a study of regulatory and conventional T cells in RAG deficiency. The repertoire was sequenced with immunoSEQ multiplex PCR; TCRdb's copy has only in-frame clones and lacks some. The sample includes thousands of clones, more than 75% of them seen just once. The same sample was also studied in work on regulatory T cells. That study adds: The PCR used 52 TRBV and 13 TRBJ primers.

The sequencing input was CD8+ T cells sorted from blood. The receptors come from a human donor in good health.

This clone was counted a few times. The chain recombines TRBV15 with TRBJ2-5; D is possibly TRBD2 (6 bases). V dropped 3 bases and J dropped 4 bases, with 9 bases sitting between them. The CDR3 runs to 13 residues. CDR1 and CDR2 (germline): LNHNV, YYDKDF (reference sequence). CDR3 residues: CATSSISGETQYF. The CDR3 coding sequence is TGTGCCACCAGCAGCATTAGCGGAGAGACCCAGTACTTC.

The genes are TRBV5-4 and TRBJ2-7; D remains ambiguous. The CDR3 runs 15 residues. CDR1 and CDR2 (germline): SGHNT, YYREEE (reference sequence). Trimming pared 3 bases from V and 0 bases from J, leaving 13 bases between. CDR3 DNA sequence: TGTGCCAGCAGCTCGCAAAGGGCCCTCTCCTACGAGCAGTACTTC. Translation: CASSSQRALSYEQYF.

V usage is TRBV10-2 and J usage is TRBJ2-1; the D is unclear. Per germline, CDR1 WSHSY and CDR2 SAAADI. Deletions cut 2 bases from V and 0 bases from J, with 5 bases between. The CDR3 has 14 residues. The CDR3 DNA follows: TGCGCCAGCAGTGAGCACAGCTCCTACAATGAGCAGTTCTTC. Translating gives CASSEHSSYNEQFF.

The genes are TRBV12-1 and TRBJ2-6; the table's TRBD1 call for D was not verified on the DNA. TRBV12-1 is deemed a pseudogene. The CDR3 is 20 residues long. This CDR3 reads CASRSDRGRGEISGANVLTF. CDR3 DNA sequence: TGTGCCAGCAGAAGTGACAGGGGGCGAGGGGAAATCTCTGGGGCCAACGTCCTGACTTTC.

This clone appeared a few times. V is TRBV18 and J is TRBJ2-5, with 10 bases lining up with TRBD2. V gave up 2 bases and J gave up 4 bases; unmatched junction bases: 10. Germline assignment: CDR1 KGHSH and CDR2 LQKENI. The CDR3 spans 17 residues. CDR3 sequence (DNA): TGTGCCAGCTCACCATCCAGCGGGGGGGCCGTAGGAGAGACCCAGTACTTC. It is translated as CASSPSSGGAVGETQYF.

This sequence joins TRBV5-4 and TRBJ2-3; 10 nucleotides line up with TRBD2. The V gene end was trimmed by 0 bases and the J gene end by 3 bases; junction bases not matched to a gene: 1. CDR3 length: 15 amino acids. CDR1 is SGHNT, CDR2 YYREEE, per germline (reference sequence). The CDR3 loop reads CASSLGTSGTDTQYF. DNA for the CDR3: TGTGCCAGCAGCTTGGGGACTAGCGGTACAGATACGCAGTATTTT.

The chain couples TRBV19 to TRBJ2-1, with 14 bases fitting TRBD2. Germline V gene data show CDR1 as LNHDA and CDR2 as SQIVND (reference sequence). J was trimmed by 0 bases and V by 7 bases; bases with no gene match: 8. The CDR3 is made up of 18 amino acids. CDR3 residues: CASTPGLAGVHSYNEQFF. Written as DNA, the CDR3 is TGTGCCAGTACCCCGGGACTAGCGGGAGTCCACTCCTACAATGAGCAGTTCTTC.

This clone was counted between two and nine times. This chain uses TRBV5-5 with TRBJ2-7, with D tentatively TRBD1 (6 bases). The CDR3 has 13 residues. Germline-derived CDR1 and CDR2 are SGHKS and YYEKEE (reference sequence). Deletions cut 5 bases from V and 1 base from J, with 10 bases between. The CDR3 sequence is CASRLQGSYEQYF. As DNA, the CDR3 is TGTGCCAGCAGGTTACAGGGATCCTACGAGCAGTACTTC.

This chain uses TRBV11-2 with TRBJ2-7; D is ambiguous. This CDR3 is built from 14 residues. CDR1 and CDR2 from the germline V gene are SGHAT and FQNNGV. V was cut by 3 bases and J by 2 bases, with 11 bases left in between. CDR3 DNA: TGTGCCAGCAGCTTTTACTCTGGCACCTACGAGCAGTACTTC. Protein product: CASSFYSGTYEQYF.

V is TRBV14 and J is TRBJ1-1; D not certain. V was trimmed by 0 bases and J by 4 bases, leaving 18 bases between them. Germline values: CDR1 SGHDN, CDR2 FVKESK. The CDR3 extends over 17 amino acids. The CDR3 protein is CASSQDSLELWGTEAFF. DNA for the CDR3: TGTGCCAGCAGCCAAGATAGTTTGGAGTTGTGGGGCACTGAAGCTTTCTTT. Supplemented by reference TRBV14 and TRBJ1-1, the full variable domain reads EAGVTQFPSHSVIEKGQTVTLRCDPISGHDNLYWYRRVMGKEIKFLLHFVKESKQDESGMPNNRFLAERTGGTYSTLKVQPAELEDSGVYFCASSQDSLELWGTEAFFGQGTRLTVV.

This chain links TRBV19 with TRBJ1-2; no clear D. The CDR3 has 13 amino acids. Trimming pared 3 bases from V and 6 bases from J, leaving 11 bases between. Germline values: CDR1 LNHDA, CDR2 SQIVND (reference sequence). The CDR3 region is CASSIGITNGYTF. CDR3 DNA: TGTGCCAGTAGTATCGGGATCACCAATGGCTACACCTTC. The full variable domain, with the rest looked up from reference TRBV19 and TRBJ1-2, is DGGITQSPKYLFRKEGQNVTLSCEQNLNHDAMYWYRQDPGQGLRLIYYSQIVNDFQKGDIAEGYSVSREKKESFPLTVTSAQKNPTAFYLCASSIGITNGYTFGSGTRLTVV.

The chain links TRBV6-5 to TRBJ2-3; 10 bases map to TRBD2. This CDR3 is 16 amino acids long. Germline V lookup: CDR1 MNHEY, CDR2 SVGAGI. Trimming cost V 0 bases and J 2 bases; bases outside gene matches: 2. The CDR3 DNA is TGTGCCAGCAGTTACTCTAGCGGGGGGCCCACAGATACGCAGTATTTT. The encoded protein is CASSYSSGGPTDTQYF.

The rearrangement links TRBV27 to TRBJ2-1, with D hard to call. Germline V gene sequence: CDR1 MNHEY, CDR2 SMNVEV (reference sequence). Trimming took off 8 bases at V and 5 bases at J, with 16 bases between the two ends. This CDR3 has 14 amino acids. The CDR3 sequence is CASATLDADNEQFF. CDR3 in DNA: TGTGCCAGCGCCACCCTCGATGCGGACAATGAGCAGTTCTTC.

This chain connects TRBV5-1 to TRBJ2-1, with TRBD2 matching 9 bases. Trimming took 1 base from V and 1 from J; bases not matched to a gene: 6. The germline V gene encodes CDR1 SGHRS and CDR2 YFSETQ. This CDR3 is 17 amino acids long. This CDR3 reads CASSLRPAGGSYNEQFF. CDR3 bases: TGCGCCAGCAGCTTGCGGCCGGCGGGAGGGTCCTACAATGAGCAGTTCTTC.

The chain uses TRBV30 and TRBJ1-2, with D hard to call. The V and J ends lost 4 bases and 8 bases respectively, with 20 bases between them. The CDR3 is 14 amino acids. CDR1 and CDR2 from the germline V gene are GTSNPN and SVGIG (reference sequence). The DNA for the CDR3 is TGTGCCTGGATTTCAGGTGGGCCAAAAGAGGGCTACACCTTC. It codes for CAWISGGPKEGYTF.

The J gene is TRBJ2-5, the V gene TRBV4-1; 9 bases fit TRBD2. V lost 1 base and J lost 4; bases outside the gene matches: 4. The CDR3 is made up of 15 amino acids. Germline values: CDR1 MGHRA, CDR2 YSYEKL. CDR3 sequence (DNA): TGCGCCAGCAGCCAAGTGGCGGGGGGGGGAGAGACCCAGTACTTC. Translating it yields CASSQVAGGGETQYF.

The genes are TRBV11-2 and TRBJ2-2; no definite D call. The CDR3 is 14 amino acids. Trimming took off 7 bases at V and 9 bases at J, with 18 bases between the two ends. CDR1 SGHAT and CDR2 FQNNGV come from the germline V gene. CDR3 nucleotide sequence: TGTGCCAGCACCGAAATAAGTGGAGCCCGGGAGCTGTTTTTT. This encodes CASTEISGARELFF.

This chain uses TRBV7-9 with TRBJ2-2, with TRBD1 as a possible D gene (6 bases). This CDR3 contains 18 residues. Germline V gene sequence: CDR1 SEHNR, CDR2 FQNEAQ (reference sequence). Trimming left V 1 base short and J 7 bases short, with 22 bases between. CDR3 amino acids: CASSLVGVFTGNDGELFF. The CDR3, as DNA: TGTGCCAGCAGCTTAGTCGGGGTGTTTACAGGGAACGACGGGGAGCTGTTTTTT. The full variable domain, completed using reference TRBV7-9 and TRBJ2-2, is DTGVSQNPRHKITKRGQNVTFRCDPISEHNRLYWYRQTLGQGPEFLTYFQNEAQLEKSRLLSDRFSAERPKGSFSTLEIQRTEQGDSAMYLCASSLVGVFTGNDGELFFGEGSRLTVL.

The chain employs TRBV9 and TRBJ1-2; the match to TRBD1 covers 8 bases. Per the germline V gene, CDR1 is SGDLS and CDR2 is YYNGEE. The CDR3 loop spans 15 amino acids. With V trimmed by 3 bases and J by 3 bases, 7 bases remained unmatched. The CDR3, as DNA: TGTGCCAGCAGCGGGCAGGACAGGGAGGACTATGGCTACACCTTC. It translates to CASSGQDREDYGYTF.

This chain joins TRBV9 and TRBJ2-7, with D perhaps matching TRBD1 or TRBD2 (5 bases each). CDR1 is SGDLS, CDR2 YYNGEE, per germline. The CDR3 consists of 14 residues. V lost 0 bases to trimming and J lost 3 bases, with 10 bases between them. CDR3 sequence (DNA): TGTGCCAGCAGCGTAGCTGGGACCAACTACGAGCAGTACTTC. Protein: CASSVAGTNYEQYF.

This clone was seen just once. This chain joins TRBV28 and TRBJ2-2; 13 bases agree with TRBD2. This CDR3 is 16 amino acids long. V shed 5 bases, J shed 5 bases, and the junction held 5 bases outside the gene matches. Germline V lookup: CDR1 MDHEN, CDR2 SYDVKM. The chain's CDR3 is CASSPLAGGLTGELFF. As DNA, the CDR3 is TGTGCCAGCAGTCCACTAGCGGGAGGGCTTACCGGGGAGCTGTTTTTT.

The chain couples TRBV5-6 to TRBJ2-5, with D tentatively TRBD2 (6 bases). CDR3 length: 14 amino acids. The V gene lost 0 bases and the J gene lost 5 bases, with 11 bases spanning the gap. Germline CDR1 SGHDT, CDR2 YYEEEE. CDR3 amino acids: CASSLGAGRETQYF. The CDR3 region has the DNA TGTGCCAGCAGCTTGGGTGCGGGGAGGGAGACCCAGTACTTC.

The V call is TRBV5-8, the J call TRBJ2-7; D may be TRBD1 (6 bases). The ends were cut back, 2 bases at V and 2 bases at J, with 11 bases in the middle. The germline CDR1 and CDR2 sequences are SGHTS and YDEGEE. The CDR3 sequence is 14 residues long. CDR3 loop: CASSFGTNAYEQYF. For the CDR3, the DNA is TGTGCCAGCAGCTTCGGGACAAACGCCTACGAGCAGTACTTC.

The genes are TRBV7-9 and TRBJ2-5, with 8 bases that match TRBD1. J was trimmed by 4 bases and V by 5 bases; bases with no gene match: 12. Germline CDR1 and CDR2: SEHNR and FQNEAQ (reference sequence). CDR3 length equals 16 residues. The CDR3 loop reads CASSNPRDRWRETQYF. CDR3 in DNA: TGTGCCAGCAGCAACCCCCGGGACAGGTGGCGAGAGACCCAGTACTTC.

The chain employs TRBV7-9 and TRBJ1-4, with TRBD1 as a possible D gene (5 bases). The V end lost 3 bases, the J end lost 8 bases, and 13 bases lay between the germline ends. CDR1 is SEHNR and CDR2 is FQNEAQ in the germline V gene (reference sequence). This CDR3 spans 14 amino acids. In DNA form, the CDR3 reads TGTGCCAGCAGCTTTGGACGGGCAGGGGAAAAACTGTTTTTT. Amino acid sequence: CASSFGRAGEKLFF.

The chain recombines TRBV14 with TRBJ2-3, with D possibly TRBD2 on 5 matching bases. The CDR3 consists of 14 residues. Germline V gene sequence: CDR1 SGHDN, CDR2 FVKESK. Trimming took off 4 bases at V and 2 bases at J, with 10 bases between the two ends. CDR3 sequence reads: CASSPASLTDTQYF. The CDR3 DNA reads TGTGCCAGCAGCCCGGCTAGCCTCACAGATACGCAGTATTTT. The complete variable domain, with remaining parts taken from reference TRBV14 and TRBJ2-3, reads EAGVTQFPSHSVIEKGQTVTLRCDPISGHDNLYWYRRVMGKEIKFLLHFVKESKQDESGMPNNRFLAERTGGTYSTLKVQPAELEDSGVYFCASSPASLTDTQYFGPGTRLTVL.